In this sample, the clone carrying this TCR beta chain turned up once. What it binds is not known. V was shortened by 4 bases and J by 3 bases, with 10 bases between the two germline ends. This CDR3 spans 15 amino acids. Per germline, CDR1 MNHNY and CDR2 SVGAGI (reference sequence). The assay was immunoSEQ multiplex PCR, and TCRdb's table has in-frame clones only and misses some. This table has fewer than 25,000 clones, about four fifths appearing once. The sample belongs to a study of PD-1 blockade in classical Hodgkin lymphoma. Turning to the study itself: Patients were given intravenous nivolumab, 3 mg/kg, every 2 weeks. Notes on the study in general: Patients excluded were those beginning nivolumab under 1 year after ASCT. With respect to the repertoire differences, their causes, possibly disease activity or prior therapy, remain undefined.

Each patient's relapse followed autologous stem cell transplantation, and brentuximab vedotin exposure varied. When best responses were assessed, they were complete response, partial response or progressive disease. This receptor was obtained from a human donor with classical Hodgkin lymphoma. J is TRBJ2-6 and V is TRBV6-6, with D perhaps matching TRBD2 (5 bases). This material consisted of peripheral blood mononuclear cells (PBMCs), taken before the second cycle of nivolumab. CDR3 residues: CASSSQAGGANVLTF. CDR3 nucleotide sequence: TGTGCCAGCAGTTCGCAGGCGGGTGGGGCCAACGTCCTGACTTTC.